Below are 3 T cell receptor beta chains sequenced from a single sample in a study of control samples from healthy donors and cancer patients. The repertoire was sequenced with immunoSEQ multiplex PCR; TCRdb's copy has only in-frame clones and lacks some. The profile shows approximately 150,000 clones, about 89% of them singletons. Sequenced material: blood. These receptors came from a man aged 18 to 29 in good health.

The chain joins TRBV28 to TRBJ1-6; no clear D gene. Germline V CDR1 and CDR2: MDHEN, SYDVKM. V lost 3 bases to trimming and J lost 0 bases, with 18 bases between them. This CDR3 comprises 19 residues. The CDR3 DNA follows: TGTGCCAGCAGTTTGAGTTATGGTCTGGGGAGCTCCTATAATTCACCCCTCCACTTT. Its protein product is CASSLSYGLGSSYNSPLHF.

As to this clone: The conserved closing phenylalanine or tryptophan is absent in this CDR3, likely reflecting a read error. The DNA is omitted, as the CDR3 cannot be located on it reliably, and the CDR3 follows TCRdb's listing. The chain couples TRBV6-1 to TRBJ1-2. A total of 14 residues make up the CDR3, ends included. Germline V gene sequence: CDR1 MNHNS, CDR2 SASEGT. The chain's CDR3 is CASSDGEAQALSIR.

This chain joins TRBV6-5 and TRBJ1-4; 7 bases match TRBD1. The germline CDR1 and CDR2 sequences are MNHEY and SVGAGI. The CDR3 contains 14 residues. Losses at the gene ends were 6 bases for V and 7 bases for J; bases not matched to a gene: 8. The CDR3 reads CASRSDRAGEKLFF. CDR3 in DNA: TGTGCCAGCAGATCTGACAGGGCGGGTGAAAAACTGTTTTTT.